The clone carrying this T cell receptor (beta chain) was detected ten times or more. These data come from a study of glioma-infiltrating T cells after dendritic cell vaccination. Clones were read by immunoSEQ multiplex PCR, and TCRdb kept only the in-frame ones, dropping some. Of around 89,000 clones listed, over 75% were seen once; the top ten hold about 15%. CDR3 length: 15 residues. Trimming took 4 bases from V and 4 from J; bases not matched to a gene: 8. CDR1 and CDR2 (germline): SNHLY, FYNNEI. This chain links TRBV2 with TRBJ1-1, with 8 bases matching TRBD1. The sequenced sample was blood, obtained before dendritic cell vaccination. This receptor was obtained from a human donor with glioblastoma. CDR3 in amino acids: CASSGDRGMTTEAFF. In DNA form, the CDR3 reads TGTGCCAGCAGTGGCGACAGGGGAATGACCACTGAAGCTTTCTTT.